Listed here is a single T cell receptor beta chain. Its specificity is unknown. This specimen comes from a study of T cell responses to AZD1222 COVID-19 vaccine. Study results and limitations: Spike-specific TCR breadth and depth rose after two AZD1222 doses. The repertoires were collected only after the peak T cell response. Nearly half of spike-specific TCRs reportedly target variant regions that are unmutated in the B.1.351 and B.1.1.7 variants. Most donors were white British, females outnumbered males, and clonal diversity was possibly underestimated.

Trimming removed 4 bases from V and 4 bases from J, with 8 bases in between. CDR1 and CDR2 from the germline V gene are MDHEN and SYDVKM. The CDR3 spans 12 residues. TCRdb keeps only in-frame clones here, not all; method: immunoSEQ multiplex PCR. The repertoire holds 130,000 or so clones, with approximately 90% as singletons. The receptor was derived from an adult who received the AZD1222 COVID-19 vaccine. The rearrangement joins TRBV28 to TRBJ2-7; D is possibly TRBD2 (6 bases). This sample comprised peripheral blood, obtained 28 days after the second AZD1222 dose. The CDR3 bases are TGTGCCAGCAGTTCCGGAGGGTACGAGCAGTACTTC. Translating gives CASSSGGYEQYF. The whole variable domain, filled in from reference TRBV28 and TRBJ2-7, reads DVKVTQSSRYLVKRTGEKVFLECVQDMDHENMFWYRQDPGLGLRLIYFSYDVKMKEKGDIPEGYSVSREKKERFSLILESASTNQTSMYLCASSSGGYEQYFGPGTRLTVT.